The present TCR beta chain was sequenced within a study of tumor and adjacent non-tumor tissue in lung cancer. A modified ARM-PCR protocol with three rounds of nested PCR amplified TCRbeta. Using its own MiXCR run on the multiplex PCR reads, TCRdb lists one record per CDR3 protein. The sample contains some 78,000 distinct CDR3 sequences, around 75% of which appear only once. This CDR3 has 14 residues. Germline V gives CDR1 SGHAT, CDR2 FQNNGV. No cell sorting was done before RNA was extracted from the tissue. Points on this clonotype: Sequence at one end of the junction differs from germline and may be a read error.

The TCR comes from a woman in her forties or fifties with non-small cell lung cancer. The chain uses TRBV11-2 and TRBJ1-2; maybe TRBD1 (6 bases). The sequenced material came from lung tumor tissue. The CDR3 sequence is CVSSLKGDIDGFTF. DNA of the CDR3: TGTGTCAGCAGCTTAAAAGGGGACATCGATGGCTTCACCTTC.